Listed below are T cell receptor beta chains from one sample, sequenced in a study of blood T cell repertoires in COVID-19. The data were produced by immunoSEQ multiplex PCR, yet TCRdb's version contains in-frame clones alone and is incomplete. The table shows over 50,000 clones, with about 86% occurring only once. Sequencing was carried out using peripheral blood. The receptor source for this set is a man aged 65-85 years with active COVID-19. CDR3s include the opening cysteine and the closing phenylalanine or tryptophan. The order of the fields is clone size, J gene, V gene, D gene, CDR3 length, CDR3 protein, CDR3 DNA. A D gene is named only where the DNA matches it firmly. Only some rows state a clone size, as once, few, many or a class for expanded clones.

- TRBJ1-5 TRBV7-2 TRBD1 17 CASGDRGTLGGNQPQHF TGTGCCAGCGGGGACAGGGGGACCCTTGGGGGCAATCAGCCCCAGCATTTT
- TRBJ2-1 TRBV24-1 - 18 CATSDLSGTGGAYNEQFF TGTGCCACCAGTGATTTGTCCGGTACAGGGGGGGCCTACAATGAGCAGTTCTTC
- TRBJ1-1 TRBV3-1/TRBV3-2 - 15 CASSQDQGGNTEAFF TGTGCCAGCAGCCAAGACCAGGGCGGGAACACTGAAGCTTTCTTT
- TRBJ2-1 TRBV4-3 TRBD2 15 CASSPTGGGGNEQFF TGCGCCAGCAGCCCGACTGGGGGGGGTGGGAATGAGCAGTTCTTC
- TRBJ1-5 TRBV7-8 - 15 CASSLKGQGLLPQHF TGTGCCAGCAGCTTAAAAGGGCAGGGCCTTCTGCCCCAGCATTTT
- TRBJ2-3 TRBV6-5 - 15 CASSRQAASTDTQYF TGTGCCAGCAGTCGGCAGGCAGCTAGCACAGATACGCAGTATTTT
- TRBJ1-1 TRBV27 - 16 CASSARGVGGNTEAFF TGTGCCAGCAGTGCCCGGGGGGTCGGAGGAAACACTGAAGCTTTCTTT
few TRBJ2-5 TRBV5-1 TRBD1 15 CASSLEGRGLETQYF TGCGCCAGCAGCTTGGAGGGCAGGGGGCTGGAGACCCAGTACTTC
- TRBJ1-2 TRBV2 - 16 CASSESVRGFNYGYTF TGTGCCAGCAGTGAAAGCGTTAGGGGGTTCAACTATGGCTACACCTTC
- TRBJ2-5 TRBV5-4 TRBD2 15 CASSPGGAAPETQYF TGTGCCAGCAGCCCCGGGGGGGCTGCCCCGGAGACCCAGTACTTC
- TRBJ1-5 TRBV14 TRBD1 16 CASRHDRGESNQPQHF TGTGCCAGCAGGCACGACAGGGGAGAGAGCAATCAGCCCCAGCATTTT
- TRBJ2-3 TRBV24-1 - 14 CATRRGTIPDTQYF TGTGCCACCAGGCGGGGGACAATCCCAGATACGCAGTATTTT
few TRBJ2-5 TRBV2 - 14 CASSSSIAGETQYF TGTGCCAGCAGTTCCTCCATAGCAGGGGAGACCCAGTACTTC
once TRBJ2-1 TRBV9 - 14 CASSPPGFYNEQFF TGTGCCAGCAGCCCCCCGGGGTTCTACAATGAGCAGTTCTTC
- TRBJ2-1 TRBV5-1 TRBD2 13 CASRTSGGDEQFF TGCGCCAGCAGGACTAGCGGGGGTGATGAGCAGTTCTTC
- TRBJ2-7 TRBV6-5 - 13 CASSSRMAHEQYF TGTGCCAGCAGTTCCAGGATGGCTCACGAGCAGTACTTC
- TRBJ1-1 TRBV6-2/TRBV6-3 TRBD1 16 CASSYTGTVEYTEAFF TGTGCCAGCAGTTACACCGGGACAGTGGAGTACACTGAAGCTTTCTTT
- TRBJ1-2 TRBV9 TRBD1 15 CASSPRTGSNYGYTF TGTGCCAGCAGCCCCCGGACAGGGAGTAACTATGGCTACACCTTC
- TRBJ2-1 TRBV24-1 TRBD2 16 CATSDRAGGFLNEQFF TGTGCCACCAGTGATAGAGCGGGGGGGTTTTTGAATGAGCAGTTCTTC
- TRBJ2-2 TRBV6-1 TRBD2 14 CASSEGWGGGELFF TGTGCCAGCAGTGAAGGATGGGGGGGCGGGGAGCTGTTTTTT
- TRBJ1-2 TRBV6-5 TRBD1 12 CASSPTGLGYTF TGTGCCAGCAGTCCGACAGGGCTTGGCTACACCTTC
- TRBJ1-5 TRBV3-1/TRBV3-2 - 15 CASSQDRGQGQPQHF TGTGCCAGCAGCCAAGATCGGGGACAAGGACAGCCCCAGCATTTT
- TRBJ2-3 TRBV11-2 - 16 CASSQLEGKGSDTQYF TGTGCCAGCAGCCAACTCGAGGGAAAAGGGTCAGATACGCAGTATTTT
- TRBJ2-2 TRBV7-9 - 12 CASSFGTGELFF TGTGCCAGCAGCTTCGGGACCGGGGAGCTGTTTTTT
- TRBJ2-5 TRBV3-1/TRBV3-2 - 13 CASSQYSQETQYF TGTGCCAGCAGCCAGTACAGCCAAGAGACCCAGTACTTC
- TRBJ2-2 TRBV4-2 - 14 CASSPGGNTGELFF TGTGCCAGCAGCCCCGGGGGGAACACCGGGGAGCTGTTTTTT
- TRBJ2-7 TRBV6-5 - 15 CASSSPGVSSYEQYF TGTGCCAGCAGTTCCCCGGGGGTAAGCTCCTACGAGCAGTACTTC
- TRBJ2-7 TRBV5-4 - 14 CASSLTDRMGEQYF TGTGCCAGCAGCTTGACCGACAGAATGGGCGAGCAGTACTTC
- TRBJ2-2 TRBV9 - 16 CASSARQSPNTGELFF TGTGCCAGCAGCGCGCGACAGTCCCCGAACACCGGGGAGCTGTTTTTT
- TRBJ2-1 TRBV27 TRBD2 18 CASSSKILAGGPYNEQFF TGTGCCAGCAGTTCAAAAATACTAGCGGGGGGGCCCTACAATGAGCAGTTCTTC
- TRBJ1-1 TRBV5-8 - 15 CASSADSSMNTEAFF TGTGCCAGCAGCGCTGACAGCTCCATGAACACTGAAGCTTTCTTT
- TRBJ1-3 TRBV6-6 - 14 CASSYQGSGNTIYF TGTGCCAGCAGTTACCAGGGTTCTGGAAACACCATATATTTT
- TRBJ1-5 TRBV19 TRBD1 15 CASTQTGGYNQPQHF TGTGCCAGTACCCAGACAGGGGGGTACAATCAGCCCCAGCATTTT
- TRBJ2-5 TRBV7-9 TRBD1 13 CASSLQGVGTQYF TGTGCCAGCAGCTTACAGGGGGTAGGAACCCAGTACTTC
- TRBJ2-7 TRBV11-2 TRBD1 15 CASSLDRGQLYEQYF TGTGCCAGCAGCTTAGATAGGGGACAGCTGTACGAGCAGTACTTC
- TRBJ1-1 TRBV29-1 - 16 CSVEDPGGGSNTEAFF TGCAGCGTTGAAGACCCGGGGGGGGGATCGAACACTGAAGCTTTCTTT
few TRBJ1-2 TRBV11-2 - 13 CASSFPANYGYTF TGTGCCAGCAGCTTCCCAGCTAACTATGGCTACACCTTC
- TRBJ1-5 TRBV5-6 - 13 CASSRGTSQPQHF TGTGCCAGCAGCCGTGGGACATCTCAGCCCCAGCATTTT
- TRBJ2-7 TRBV5-5 - 13 CASSRDTPYEQYF TGTGCCAGCAGCAGGGACACTCCTTACGAGCAGTACTTC
- TRBJ2-5 TRBV7-9 TRBD1 15 CASSSPTGNQETQYF TGTGCCAGCAGCTCCCCGACAGGGAACCAAGAGACCCAGTACTTC
- TRBJ1-4 TRBV5-1 TRBD1 14 CASSAGTGIEKLFF TGCGCCAGCAGCGCGGGGACAGGGATTGAAAAACTGTTTTTT
once TRBJ2-4 TRBV1 - 12 CTSSQDPTGGYF TGCACCAGCAGCCAAGATCCCACAGGGGGGTACTTC
- TRBJ2-1 TRBV12-3/TRBV12-4 TRBD2 13 CASSSGGDLRGFF TGTGCCAGCAGTTCTGGGGGGGACCTCCGGGGGTTCTTC
- TRBJ1-6 TRBV7-2 - 16 CASSLGTGQSNSPLHF TGTGCCAGCAGCTTAGGAACCGGACAGAGTAATTCACCCCTCCACTTT
- TRBJ1-2 TRBV29-1 - 14 CSVPTPGGWAGYTF TGCAGCGTCCCCACTCCGGGAGGGTGGGCTGGCTACACCTTC
- TRBJ1-2 TRBV24-1 - 13 CATTEGDGYGYTF TGTGCCACCACTGAGGGAGATGGCTATGGCTACACCTTC
- TRBJ1-1 TRBV18 TRBD1 14 CASSWGQGDTEAFF TGTGCCAGCTCATGGGGACAGGGGGACACTGAAGCTTTCTTT
- TRBJ2-5 TRBV5-1 TRBD1 16 CASSPYDYRGRETQYF TGCGCCAGCAGCCCCTACGACTACAGGGGACGAGAGACCCAGTACTTC